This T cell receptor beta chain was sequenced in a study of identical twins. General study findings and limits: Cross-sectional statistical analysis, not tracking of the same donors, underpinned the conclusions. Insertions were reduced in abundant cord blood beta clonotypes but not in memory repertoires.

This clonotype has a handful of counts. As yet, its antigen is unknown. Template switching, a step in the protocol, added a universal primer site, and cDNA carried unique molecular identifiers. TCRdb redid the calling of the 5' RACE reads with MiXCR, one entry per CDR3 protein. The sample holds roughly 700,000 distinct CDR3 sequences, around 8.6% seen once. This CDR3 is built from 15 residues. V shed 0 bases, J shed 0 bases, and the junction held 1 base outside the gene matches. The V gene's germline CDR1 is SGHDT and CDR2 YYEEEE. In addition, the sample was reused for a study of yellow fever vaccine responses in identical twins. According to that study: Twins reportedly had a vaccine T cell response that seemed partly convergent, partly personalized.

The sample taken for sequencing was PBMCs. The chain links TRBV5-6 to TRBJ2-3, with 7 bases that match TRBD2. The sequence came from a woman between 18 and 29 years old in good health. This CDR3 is CASSLVLASTDTQYF. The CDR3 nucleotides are TGTGCCAGCAGCTTGGTACTAGCGAGCACAGATACGCAGTATTTT.